This T cell receptor beta chain was sequenced in a study of T cells after yellow fever vaccination. Turning to the study itself: Low-cell-number fractions underwent preparation using SMART-Seq v4 Ultra Low Input.

TCR cDNA, made by 5'RACE template switching, carried an added universal primer site and UMIs. MiXCR was run by TCRdb on the 5' RACE reads, yielding one entry per CDR3 protein. The sample has more than 350,000 distinct CDR3 sequences, 11% seen once; the top ten hold roughly 18%. Trimming removed 4 bases from V and 4 bases from J; junction bases left unmatched: 10. CDR3 size: 16 residues. In this sample, this clonotype turned up a few times. Its antigen is still unknown. Regarding the study as a whole: Abundant clonotypes from the bulk population could get into FACS-sorted repertoires as contaminants. Subsequent to the booster, the majority of primary-vaccination clones reappeared (around 96% CD4, about 90% CD8).

Sequences were derived from PBMCs, sampled on the day of the first yellow fever vaccination. This TCR came from a man between 18 and 29 years old who received the YFV17D yellow fever vaccine. The chain joins TRBV12-3 or TRBV12-4 to TRBJ2-5, with 9 bases that match TRBD2. CDR3 protein: CASSSPLGTSRETQYF. DNA for the CDR3: TGTGCCAGCAGTTCACCCCTCGGGACTAGCAGAGAGACCCAGTACTTC.